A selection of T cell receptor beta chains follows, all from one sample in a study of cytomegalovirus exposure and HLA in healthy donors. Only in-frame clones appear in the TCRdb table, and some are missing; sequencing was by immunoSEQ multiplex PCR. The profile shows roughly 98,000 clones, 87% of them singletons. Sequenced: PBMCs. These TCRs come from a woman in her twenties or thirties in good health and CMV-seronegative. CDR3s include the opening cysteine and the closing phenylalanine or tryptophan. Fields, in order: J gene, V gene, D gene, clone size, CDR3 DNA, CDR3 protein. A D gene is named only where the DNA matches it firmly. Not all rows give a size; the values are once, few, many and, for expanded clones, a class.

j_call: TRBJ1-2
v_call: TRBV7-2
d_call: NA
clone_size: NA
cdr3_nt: TGTGCCAGCAGCTTAGATGGAGGCCTCTTTAACTATGGCTACACCTTC
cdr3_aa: CASSLDGGLFNYGYTF

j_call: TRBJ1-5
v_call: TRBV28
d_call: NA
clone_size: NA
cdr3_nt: TGTGCCAGCAGCTCGCAGGATACAATTAATCAGCCCCAGCATTTT
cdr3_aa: CASSSQDTINQPQHF

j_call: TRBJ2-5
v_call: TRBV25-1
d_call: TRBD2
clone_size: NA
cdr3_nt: TGTGCCAGCAGTACGCTAGCGGGGGCCCTCCAAGAGACCCAGTACTTC
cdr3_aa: CASSTLAGALQETQYF

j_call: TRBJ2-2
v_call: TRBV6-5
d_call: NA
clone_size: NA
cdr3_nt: TGTGCCAGCAGTTCGGACACCGGGGAGCTGTTTTTT
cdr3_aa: CASSSDTGELFF

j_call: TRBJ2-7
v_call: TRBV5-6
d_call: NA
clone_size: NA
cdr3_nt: TGTGCCAGCAAGAGGATGGGGCCAGTAGGTTCCTACGAGCAGTACTTC
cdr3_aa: CASKRMGPVGSYEQYF

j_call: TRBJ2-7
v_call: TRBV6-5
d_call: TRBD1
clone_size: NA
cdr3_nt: TGTGCCAGCAGTTGGGCCCGGCAGGGGGTGCGCGAGCAGTACTTC
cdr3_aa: CASSWARQGVREQYF

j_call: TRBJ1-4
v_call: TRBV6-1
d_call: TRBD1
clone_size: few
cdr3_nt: TGTGCCAGCAGCGAGCAGAAGGGGGCGCGGAAACTGTTTTTT
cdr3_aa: CASSEQKGARKLFF

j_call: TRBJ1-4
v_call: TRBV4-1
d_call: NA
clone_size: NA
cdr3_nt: TGCGCCAGCAGCCAAGACCCCGACAGGACGAGCTATGAAAAACTGTTTTTT
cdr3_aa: CASSQDPDRTSYEKLFF

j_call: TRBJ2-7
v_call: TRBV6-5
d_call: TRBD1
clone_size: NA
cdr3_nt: TGTGCCAGCAGTCGGGACAGAACCTCCTACGAGCAGTACTTC
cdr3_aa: CASSRDRTSYEQYF

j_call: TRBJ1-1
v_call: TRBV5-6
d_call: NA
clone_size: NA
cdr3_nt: TGTGCCAGCAGCTATTCAGGGAGGGACACTGAAGCTTTCTTT
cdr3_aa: CASSYSGRDTEAFF

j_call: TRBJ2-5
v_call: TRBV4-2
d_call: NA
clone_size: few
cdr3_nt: TGTGCCAGCAGCCCTAGGGCGGAGGCGACCCAAGAGACCCAGTACTTC
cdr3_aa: CASSPRAEATQETQYF

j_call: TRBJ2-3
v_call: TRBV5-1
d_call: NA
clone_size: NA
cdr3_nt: TGCGCCAGCAGCGCCGGGTTGCTGGATACGCAGTATTTT
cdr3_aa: CASSAGLLDTQYF

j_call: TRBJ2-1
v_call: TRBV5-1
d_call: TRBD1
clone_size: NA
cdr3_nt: TGCGCCAGCATCCCGGGACAGGGATCCTACAATGAGCAGTTCTTC
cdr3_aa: CASIPGQGSYNEQFF

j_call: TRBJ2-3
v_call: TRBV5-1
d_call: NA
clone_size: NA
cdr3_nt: TGCGCCAGCAGGGCGGGCACAGATACGCAGTATTTT
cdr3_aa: CASRAGTDTQYF

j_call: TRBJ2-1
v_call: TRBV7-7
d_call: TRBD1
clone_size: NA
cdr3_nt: TGTGCTAGCAGCTTACAGGGGTCCTACGATGAGCAGTTCTTC
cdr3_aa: CASSLQGSYDEQFF

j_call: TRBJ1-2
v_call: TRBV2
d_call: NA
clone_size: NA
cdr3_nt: TGTGCCAGCAGTGATCTGGGGGCGGCTGGCTACACCTTC
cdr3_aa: CASSDLGAAGYTF

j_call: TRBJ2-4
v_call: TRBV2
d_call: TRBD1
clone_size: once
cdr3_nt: TGTGCCAGCAGTGAGGACAGGGGGTCGAACATTCAGTACTTC
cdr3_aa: CASSEDRGSNIQYF

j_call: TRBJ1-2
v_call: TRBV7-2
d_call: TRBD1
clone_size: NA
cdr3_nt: TGTGCCAGCAGCTTATCGTTACAGGGGCTTGATGGCTACACCTTC
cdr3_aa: CASSLSLQGLDGYTF

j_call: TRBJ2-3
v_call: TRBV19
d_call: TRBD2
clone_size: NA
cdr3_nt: TGTGCCAGTAGTCCCCGGGGCCGACTAGCGGGGGGGGGCACAGATACGCAGTATTTT
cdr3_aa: CASSPRGRLAGGGTDTQYF

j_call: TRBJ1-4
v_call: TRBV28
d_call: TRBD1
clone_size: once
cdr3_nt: TGTGCCAGCAGTTCGACAGGGATGGGGGAAAAACTGTTTTTT
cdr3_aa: CASSSTGMGEKLFF

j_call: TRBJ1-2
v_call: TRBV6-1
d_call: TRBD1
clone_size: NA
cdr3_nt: TGTGCCACTAGGACAGGGGGAAGTTGGAATGGCTACACCTTC
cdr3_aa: CATRTGGSWNGYTF

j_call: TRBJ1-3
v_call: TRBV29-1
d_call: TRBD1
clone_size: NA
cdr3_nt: TGCAGCGTGGGGACCGGCACAGGGGGTCCTGGAAACACCATATATTTT
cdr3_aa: CSVGTGTGGPGNTIYF

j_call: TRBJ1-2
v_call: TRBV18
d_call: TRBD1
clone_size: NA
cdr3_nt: TGTGCCAGCTCCCGGGGACAGTCCTATGGCTACACCTTC
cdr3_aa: CASSRGQSYGYTF

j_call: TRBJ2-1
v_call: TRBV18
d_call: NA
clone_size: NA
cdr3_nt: TGTGCCAGCTCACGTGGGCGTCCAAGCCCCTACAATGAGCAGTTCTTC
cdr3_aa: CASSRGRPSPYNEQFF

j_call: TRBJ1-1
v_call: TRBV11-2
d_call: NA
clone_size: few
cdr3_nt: TGTGCCAGCAGCTTAGAAGGGGTGAACACTGAAGCTTTCTTT
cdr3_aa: CASSLEGVNTEAFF

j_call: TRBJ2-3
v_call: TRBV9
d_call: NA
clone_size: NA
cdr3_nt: TGTGCCAGCAGCGCGACGGACTTAGTAGGAGATACGCAGTATTTT
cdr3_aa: CASSATDLVGDTQYF

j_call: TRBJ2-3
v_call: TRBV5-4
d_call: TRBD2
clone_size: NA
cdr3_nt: TGTGCCAGCAGCGGGGGACTAGCGGGGGCGGCAGATACGCAGTATTTT
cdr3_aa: CASSGGLAGAADTQYF

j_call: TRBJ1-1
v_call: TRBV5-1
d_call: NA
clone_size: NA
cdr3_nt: TGCGCCAGCAGCTCTTTCGACCCTAGGAACACTGAAGCTTTCTTT
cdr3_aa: CASSSFDPRNTEAFF

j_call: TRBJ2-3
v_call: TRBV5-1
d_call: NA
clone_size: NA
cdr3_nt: TGCGCCAGCAGCGGCAGGGGTACCAAGGATACGCAGTATTTT
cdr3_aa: CASSGRGTKDTQYF

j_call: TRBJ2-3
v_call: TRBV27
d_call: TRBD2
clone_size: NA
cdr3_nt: TGTGCCAGCAGCCGTCGGACTAGCGTGGGCACAGATACGCAGTATTTT
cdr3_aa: CASSRRTSVGTDTQYF

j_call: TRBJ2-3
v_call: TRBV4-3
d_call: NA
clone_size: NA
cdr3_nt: TGCGCCAGCAGCCAGAGAGTTGGCACAGATACGCAGTATTTT
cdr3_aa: CASSQRVGTDTQYF

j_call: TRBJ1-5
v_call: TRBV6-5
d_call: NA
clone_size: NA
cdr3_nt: TGTGCCAGCAGTTACGCAGTGAATCAGCCCCAGCATTTT
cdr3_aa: CASSYAVNQPQHF

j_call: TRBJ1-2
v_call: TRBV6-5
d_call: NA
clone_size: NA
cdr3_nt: TGTGCCAGCAGTTATGGGTTAGGACAGCTCTATGGCTACACCTTC
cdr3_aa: CASSYGLGQLYGYTF

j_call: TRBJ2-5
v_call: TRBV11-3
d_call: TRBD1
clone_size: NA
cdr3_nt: TGTGCCAGCAGCCCAGGGGGCAGGGGGACAGAGACCCAGTACTTC
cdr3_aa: CASSPGGRGTETQYF

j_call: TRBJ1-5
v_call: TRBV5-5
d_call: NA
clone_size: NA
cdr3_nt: TGTGCCAGCAGCTTGGAGCCAGGGATTGCTCAGCCCCAGCATTTT
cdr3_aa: CASSLEPGIAQPQHF

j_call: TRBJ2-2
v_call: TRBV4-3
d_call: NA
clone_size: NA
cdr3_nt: TGCGCCAGCAGCCAAGGTCCGGGGGACGCGAACACCGGGGAGCTGTTTTTT
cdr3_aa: CASSQGPGDANTGELFF

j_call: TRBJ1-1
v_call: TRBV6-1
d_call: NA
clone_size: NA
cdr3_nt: TGTGCCAGCAGTGTTGACAGGATGAACACTGAAGCTTTCTTT
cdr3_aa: CASSVDRMNTEAFF

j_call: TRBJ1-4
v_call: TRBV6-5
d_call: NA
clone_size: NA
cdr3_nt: TGTGCCGCGGGGAATGATAATGAAAAACTGTTTTTT
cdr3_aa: CAAGNDNEKLFF

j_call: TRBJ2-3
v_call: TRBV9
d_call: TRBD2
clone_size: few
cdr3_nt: TGTGCCAGCAGCCCCCGCGCTAGCGGGAGGTTCAAAGATACGCAGTATTTT
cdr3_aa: CASSPRASGRFKDTQYF

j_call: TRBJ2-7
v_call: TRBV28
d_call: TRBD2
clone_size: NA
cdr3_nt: TGTGCCAGCAGTTTACAAACTAGCGGGAGCTCCTACGAGCAGTACTTC
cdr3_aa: CASSLQTSGSSYEQYF

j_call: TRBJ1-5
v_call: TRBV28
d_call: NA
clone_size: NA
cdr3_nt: TGTGCCAGCCGATTGCGACAGGGCAATCAGCCCCAGCATTTT
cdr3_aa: CASRLRQGNQPQHF

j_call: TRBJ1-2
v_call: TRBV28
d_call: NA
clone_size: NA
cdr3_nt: TGTGCCAGCAGTCTACTGCGAGGCTACACCTTC
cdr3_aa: CASSLLRGYTF

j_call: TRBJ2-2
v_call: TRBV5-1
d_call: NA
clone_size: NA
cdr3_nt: TGCGCCAGCAGCTTGGCCGGGGCGAACACCGGGGAGCTGTTTTTT
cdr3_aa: CASSLAGANTGELFF

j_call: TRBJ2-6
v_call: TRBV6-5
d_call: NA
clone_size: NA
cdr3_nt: TGTGCCAGCAGCCAACTATCTTCTGGGGCCAACGTCCTGACTTTC
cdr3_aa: CASSQLSSGANVLTF

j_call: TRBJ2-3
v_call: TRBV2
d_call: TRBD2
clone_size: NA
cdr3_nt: TGTGCCAGCCTACTCGGGACTAGGACAGATACGCAGTATTTT
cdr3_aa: CASLLGTRTDTQYF

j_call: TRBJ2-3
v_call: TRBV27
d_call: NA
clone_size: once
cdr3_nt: TGTGCCAGCAGTTTAGGTGCTAGCGGTAAGGGGGCAGATACGCAGTATTTT
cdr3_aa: CASSLGASGKGADTQYF

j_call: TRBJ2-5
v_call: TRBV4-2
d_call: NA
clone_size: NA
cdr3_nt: TGTGCCAGCAGCCAAGATCCAAGCGAGACCCAGTACTTC
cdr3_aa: CASSQDPSETQYF

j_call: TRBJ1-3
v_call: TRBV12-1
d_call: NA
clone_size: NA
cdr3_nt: TGTGCCAGCAGTTCACTCCCTCGGGTCTCTGGAAACACCATATATTTT
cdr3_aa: CASSSLPRVSGNTIYF